This T cell receptor (beta chain) originates from a study of glioma-infiltrating T cells. Study-level results: Gliomas, especially low-grade, showed above-expected tissue-blood divergence; non-neoplastic patients showed below.

The iRepertoire nested amplicon-rescue multiplex PCR amplified TCR alpha and beta CDR3s from RNA. TCRdb itself ran the multiplex PCR reads through MiXCR, one entry per CDR3 protein. The sample consists of 90,000 or so distinct CDR3 sequences, roughly 39% of them appearing once. The CDR3 length is 16 residues. V was clipped by 6 bases and J by 7 bases; unmatched bases: 7. CDR1 MDHEN and CDR2 SYDVKM come from the germline V gene. This clonotype was seen repeatedly, ten times or more. Its antigen is currently unknown. The chain carries TRBV28 and TRBJ2-1; 15 bases line up with TRBD2. The sequenced material came from glioma tissue, nonneoplastic brain tissue, or PBMCs (not recorded which). The clonotype originates from a human donor with low-grade glioma or glioblastoma, undergoing nonglioma brain surgery, or in good health (not recorded which). CDR3 loop: CASSPGGTSGGNEQFF. DNA of the CDR3: TGTGCCAGCAGCCCGGGCGGGACTAGCGGGGGGAATGAGCAGTTCTTC.